This TCR beta chain is from a study of blood T cells in healthy people across ages (dated by TCRdb to the mid-2010s). Broadly, across the study: Template switching captured roughly one uniquely barcoded TCR beta cDNA molecule per two T cells in model experiments. Donors were grouped into four age groups: young (average 16 years), middle-aged (39), aged (62) and long-lived (approximately 81). To track age-related changes in TCR beta repertoire diversity, the study relied on deep sequencing normalized with unique cDNA molecular identifiers. The study analyzed two additional independent replicas of 1 million unique cDNA reads from the same blood draw for two donors, one aged 18 to 29 and one aged 80 or older.

Regarding this clonotype: This clone's antigen is unknown. A much larger clone lies one base from this, so it may be a read error.

The paper as a whole reports these results and caveats: Estimates of total diversity based on one million sequenced T cells were regarded as lower bounds and as underestimates. Observed TCR beta diversity correlated strongly with the percentage of naive T cells measured by flow cytometry. Compared with the aged group, the long-lived group had more naive CD4+ T cells, fewer expanded clones and increased TCR diversity, a pattern suggesting age selection. Because the CMV infection status of the donors was unknown, age-related changes in expanded clonotypes may potentially have been confounded. Because profiling used bulk unsorted PBMCs, naive and antigen-experienced compartments could not be compared conclusively. Observed TCR beta diversity per million T cells fell roughly linearly with age, and a significant reduction was already apparent by age roughly 40.

The donors were some 36 Caucasian individuals from Russia, aged about 6 to 95 years, who were systemically healthy. Each donor gave approximately 9.3 milliliters of peripheral blood, collected into EDTA-treated Vacutainer tubes. PBMCs were isolated by Ficoll-Paque density-gradient centrifugation, with at least 7 million obtained per sample. Total RNA was extracted from PBMCs with Trizol reagent, with at least 6 micrograms obtained per sample. Naive CD45RAhigh/CD27high T cell percentages were measured by flow cytometry on a PBMC aliquot from every donor. The germline V gene provides CDR1 MNHEY and CDR2 SVGAGI. The CDR3 covers 13 residues, taking in both the cysteine and the phenylalanine. The only DNA kept is the CDR3, 39 bases in frame from the first base. V is pared back by 1 base and J by 8 bases, with 11 bases lying between the germline termini. The library relied on 5' RACE. Sequenced using an Illumina HiSeq 2500. A second PCR of about 6 to 11 cycles was performed with a sample-barcoded 5' primer and a J-beta primer mix. A template-switch 5' adaptor carrying 12 random nucleotides introduced a unique molecular identifier onto each TCR beta cDNA molecule. Each sample yielded at least 3 million CDR3-containing paired-end reads. First-strand cDNA synthesis was performed from all RNA using the Mint cDNA synthesis kit, with priming by a TRBC-specific oligonucleotide. Following uracil-DNA glycosylase treatment, a first 18-cycle PCR with universal primers M1SS and BC2_uni_R was performed on all cDNA. As for the authors' bioinformatics: Each sample was normalized by randomly selecting 1 million high-quality reads, each carrying a distinct molecular identifier. Reads sharing molecular identifiers were discarded rather than binned into consensus sequences. MiTCR, with a Q25 quality threshold and the strictest error-elimination algorithm, was used for CDR3 identification, clonotype clustering and error correction. A nonparametric unseen species model with Euler transformation was used to estimate a lower bound on total TCR beta diversity. The public sequencing data were trimmed at Q25 with fastp and processed into clonotypes with MiXCR by TCRdb, which kept only in-frame beta chains. Each entry is one CDR3 protein sequence, shown with its most common DNA and genes. TCRdb's processing, not the authors' own work, is the source of the V and J calls. The sample has 800,000 to 950,000 distinct CDR3 sequences on record, 25% to 35% of them singletons. Roughly a tenth of the sample goes to the ten largest clones.

These data were also filed under a second study, of T cells of mothers and their children. As the second paper documents: Donors were nine systemically healthy Caucasian individuals: three mothers and their six children. cDNA synthesis used all of the extracted RNA, with roughly 1.5 ug of RNA in each 15 ul reaction. In the second PCR, sample barcodes and 2-4 random nucleotides were introduced via the M1S primer. More than 8.5 million TCR beta CDR3 reads were obtained from each mother, and roughly 3.1 million reads were obtained from each child. Thymic selection similarly shapes TCR recombination output in related and unrelated pairs, with minor effect from inherited differences. Related mother-child pairs always showed normalized repertoire overlap that was slightly higher than in unrelated mother-child pairs, though the difference was never significant. No persistent microchimeric T cell clones were detected, at a sensitivity of 90 to 100 clones per million clonotypes. To look for features that set related mother-child pairs apart from unrelated individuals, the researchers ran deep NGS to compare the TCR beta repertoires of mothers and children. Mothers averaged about 37 +/- 4 years of age and children averaged about 10 +/- 4 years. After adapters were ligated using NEBNext reagents, the libraries underwent 100+100 nt paired-end sequencing on an Illumina HiSeq 2000. Mother and child libraries were prepared a month apart and sequenced in separate runs to prevent cross-contamination. For each donor, between about 500,000 and 2,100,000 distinct TCR beta clonotypes were identified. Naive TCR beta clonotypes were estimated from low-frequency clonotypes matched to each donor's FACS-determined naive share, without sorting.

The origin of this receptor is a woman aged 40 to 49 in good health. The specimen sequenced was blood. The chain couples TRBV6-5 to TRBJ1-1; no D gene can be assigned with confidence. The DNA sequence reads TGTGCCAGCAGTTACTGTACCTCGAGCGAAGCTTTCTTT. Translation gives CASSYCTSSEAFF.